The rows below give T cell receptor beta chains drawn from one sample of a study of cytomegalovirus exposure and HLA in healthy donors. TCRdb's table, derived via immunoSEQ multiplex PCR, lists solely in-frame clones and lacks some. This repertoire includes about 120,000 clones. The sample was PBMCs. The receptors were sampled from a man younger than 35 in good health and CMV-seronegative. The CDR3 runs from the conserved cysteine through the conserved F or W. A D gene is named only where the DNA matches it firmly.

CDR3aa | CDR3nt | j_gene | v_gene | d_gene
CASSVANGGTEAFF | TGTGCCAGCAGCGTAGCTAACGGGGGCACTGAAGCTTTCTTT | TRBJ1-1 | TRBV9 | -
CASSWAPGQIPYEQYF | TGTGCCAGCAGCTGGGCACCGGGACAGATACCCTACGAGCAGTACTTC | TRBJ2-7 | TRBV11-2 | TRBD1
CASSRAPGAKLAAGNTIYF | TGTGCCAGCAGCCGAGCCCCGGGAGCCAAATTGGCAGCTGGAAACACCATATATTTT | TRBJ1-3 | TRBV7-6 | -
CASSFSDLMGAGTEAFF | TGTGCCAGCAGCTTCTCCGACCTTATGGGGGCGGGCACTGAAGCTTTCTTT | TRBJ1-1 | TRBV7-9 | -
CASSLRTGANTEAFF | TGCGCCAGCAGCTTGAGAACAGGAGCGAACACTGAAGCTTTCTTT | TRBJ1-1 | TRBV5-1 | -
CASSLGMTGGPREQYF | TGTGCCAGCAGCTTAGGGATGACAGGGGGGCCAAGGGAGCAGTACTTC | TRBJ2-7 | TRBV7-9 | TRBD1
CASSLDPGRGPLAFF | TGTGCCAGCAGCTTAGATCCGGGCAGGGGCCCCCTGGCTTTCTTT | TRBJ1-1 | TRBV7-8 | -
CASNPGQGYEQYF | TGTGCCAGCAACCCGGGACAGGGGTACGAGCAGTACTTC | TRBJ2-7 | TRBV6-6 | TRBD1
CAWTLSGGGQPQHF | TGTGCCTGGACCTTGTCAGGGGGAGGCCAGCCCCAGCATTTT | TRBJ1-5 | TRBV30 | TRBD1
CASAGTSAYANTGELFF | TGTGCCAGCGCGGGGACTAGCGCTTACGCGAACACCGGGGAGCTGTTTTTT | TRBJ2-2 | TRBV11-2 | TRBD2
CASSPGGSYNEQFF | TGTGCCAGCTCCCCGGGAGGGTCCTACAATGAGCAGTTCTTC | TRBJ2-1 | TRBV6-5 | TRBD2
CASSKGAGGQETQYF | TGTGCCAGTAGTAAGGGGGCGGGGGGCCAGGAGACCCAGTACTTC | TRBJ2-5 | TRBV19 | -
CASSPTTGRTGELFF | TGTGCCAGCAGCCCCACGACAGGGCGGACCGGGGAGCTGTTTTTT | TRBJ2-2 | TRBV7-6 | TRBD1
CASRREAAYQETQYF | TGTGCCAGCAGACGCGAGGCAGCATACCAAGAGACCCAGTACTTC | TRBJ2-5 | TRBV6-5 | -
CASSSLGAGSGGYTF | TGTGCCAGCAGCTCCCTAGGGGCGGGATCCGGTGGCTACACCTTC | TRBJ1-2 | TRBV7-3 | -
CATIPWGGTEAFF | TGTGCCACCATCCCCTGGGGAGGGACTGAAGCTTTCTTT | TRBJ1-1 | TRBV19 | -
CASSLPPGGKTTDTQYF | TGTGCCAGCAGCCTCCCCCCGGGGGGCAAAACCACAGATACGCAGTATTTT | TRBJ2-3 | TRBV5-4 | -
CASSLAGGYGNTIYF | TGTGCCAGCAGCCTTGCAGGGGGCTATGGAAACACCATATATTTT | TRBJ1-3 | TRBV6-6 | TRBD1
CASSPAGNYGYTF | TGTGCCAGCTCACCTGCAGGGAACTATGGCTACACCTTC | TRBJ1-2 | TRBV18 | -
CASSPTGARGEAFF | TGTGCCAGCTCACCGACAGGGGCCAGGGGTGAAGCTTTCTTT | TRBJ1-1 | TRBV18 | TRBD1
CASSSGTSPKSTGELFF | TGCGCCAGCAGCTCAGGGACTAGCCCCAAGAGTACCGGGGAGCTGTTTTTT | TRBJ2-2 | TRBV5-1 | TRBD2
CASSLGGNSNQPQHF | TGTGCCAGCAGCTTGGGCGGAAATAGCAATCAGCCCCAGCATTTT | TRBJ1-5 | TRBV5-5 | -
CASASDRSTDTQYF | TGTGCTAGTGCCTCGGACAGGAGCACAGATACGCAGTATTTT | TRBJ2-3 | TRBV12-5 | TRBD1
CASSDILRTGSTDTQYF | TGCGCCAGCAGTGATATATTGCGGACAGGGAGCACAGATACGCAGTATTTT | TRBJ2-3 | TRBV10-1 | TRBD1
CASSLSQDRGLRYGYTF | TGTGCCAGCAGCCTAAGTCAGGACAGGGGGCTCAGGTATGGCTACACCTTC | TRBJ1-2 | TRBV7-9 | TRBD1
CASSEVIAAGGGEQYF | TGTGCCAGCAGTGAAGTGATCGCAGCGGGAGGAGGCGAGCAGTACTTC | TRBJ2-7 | TRBV2 | TRBD2
CASSLDRVSQPQHF | TGTGCCAGCAGTCTGGACAGGGTTAGTCAGCCCCAGCATTTT | TRBJ1-5 | TRBV6-6 | TRBD1
CASGGNQPQHF | TGTGCCAGTGGAGGCAATCAGCCCCAGCATTTT | TRBJ1-5 | TRBV19 | -
CASSDRGVNTEAFF | TGTGCCAGCAGTGACAGGGGCGTGAACACTGAAGCTTTCTTT | TRBJ1-1 | TRBV25-1 | -
CASSPRGGGRDNEQFF | TGTGCCAGCAGCCCCCGAGGTGGCGGGAGAGATAATGAGCAGTTCTTC | TRBJ2-1 | TRBV13 | TRBD2
CAWSNGPPLHF | TGTGCCTGGAGTAATGGCCCACCCCTCCACTTT | TRBJ1-6 | TRBV30 | -
CASSEEKGQGGQPQHF | TGTGCCAGCAGTGAAGAAAAGGGACAGGGAGGTCAGCCCCAGCATTTT | TRBJ1-5 | TRBV2 | TRBD1
CASSEGISGGTDTQYF | TGTGCCAGCAGCGAGGGAATTAGCGGGGGCACAGATACGCAGTATTTT | TRBJ2-3 | TRBV9 | TRBD2
CAILPQNSSGSYEQYF | TGTGCCATCCTGCCACAGAACTCTAGCGGAAGCTACGAGCAGTACTTC | TRBJ2-7 | TRBV10-3 | TRBD2
CASKGTSANTGELFF | TGTGCCAGCAAGGGGACTAGCGCGAACACCGGGGAGCTGTTTTTT | TRBJ2-2 | TRBV9 | TRBD2
CASSLADRPYSEAFF | TGCGCCAGCAGCTTGGCTGACAGGCCCTACTCTGAAGCTTTCTTT | TRBJ1-1 | TRBV5-1 | -
CASSLGTLERGGDTQYF | TGTGCCAGCAGCTTAGGGACCCTGGAACGCGGGGGGGATACGCAGTATTTT | TRBJ2-3 | TRBV7-9 | TRBD2
CATRRGGNYGYTF | TGTGCCACTAGACGGGGGGGGAACTATGGCTACACCTTC | TRBJ1-2 | TRBV19 | -
CASSLNRGTEAFF | TGTGCCAGCAGCCTAAACAGGGGTACTGAAGCTTTCTTT | TRBJ1-1 | TRBV5-5 | TRBD1
CASSVADTQYF | TGTGCCAGCAGTGTAGCAGATACGCAGTATTTT | TRBJ2-3 | TRBV5-4 | -